The sequence of this TCR beta chain was determined in a study of quantifying T cell responses using KT2 cells (dated by TCRdb to the late 2010s). At the level of the whole study: RNA was DNase-treated and reverse transcribed with TCR alpha and beta constant-region primers, mostly using SuperScript III. PCR2 was performed as a SYBR Green qPCR and was stopped at a predetermined fluorescence threshold so that over-amplification was avoided. The efficiency of the T4 ligation step under optimum conditions was estimated to be greater than 9.5%. What the research found in general, with its limitations: Saturation was seen in the detection of KT2 sequences when very high numbers of KT2 cells were spiked in. Counts of KT2 alpha and beta sequences scaled linearly with input KT2 cell number over several orders of magnitude. KT2 sequences were detected down to the lowest spike-in tested, about one KT2 cell per 100,000 PBMC. No side-by-side comparison between this pipeline and other TCR sequencing techniques was included in the study.

Including the terminal cysteine and phenylalanine, the CDR3 comprises 15 residues. Of the read, only the CDR3 DNA is kept; its 45 bases are in frame from base 1. The V and J ends are trimmed by 7 bases and 7 bases, leaving 23 bases between them. According to the germline V gene (reference sequence), CDR1 reads DFQATT and CDR2 reads SNEGSKA. To test the sensitivity and accuracy of the pipeline, known numbers of KT2, a T cell clone whose TCR had already been sequenced, were spiked into unfractionated PBMC. A range of KT2-to-PBMC ratios was set up by mixing KT2 cells into a fixed number of PBMC. This clonotype was counted a few times. Its antigen is unknown. The sample holds no much larger clone one base away, and base qualities are not on file. The library was built by means of UMI-ligation and nested PCR. T4 RNA ligase 1 was used to ligate a single-stranded oligonucleotide containing the Illumina SP2 sequence and a UMI to the 3' end of the cDNA. PCR1 ran approximately 4 cycles (98°C 15 s, 69°C 30 s, 72°C 40 s); the beta primer was an equimolar mix of RC1.1 and RC1.2 covering TRBC1 and TRBC2. Starting at PCR2, TCR alpha and beta chains were handled separately, and sample indices and Illumina adaptors were added. Placed after an 8-base spacer, the UMI was made up of 12 random nucleotides arranged as two hexamers with a spacer between them. Libraries were sequenced on an Illumina MiSeq with v2 2x251 paired-end chemistry, typically about a dozen samples per run. To boost diversity, each sequencing library was supplemented with PhiX DNA at roughly 4.5-7%. Per the authors' processing: Raw reads were converted to FASTQ with bcl2fastq and were demultiplexed by dual indices with Demultiplexor. V and J genes were assigned by Decombinator through tag matching that permitted a single base-pair mismatch. Collapsinator used UMIs to correct both sequencing errors and frequency errors arising from PCR heterogeneity. CDR3Translator turned Decombinator identifiers into nucleotide sequence, translated that sequence into amino acids, and pulled out the CDR3 based on C- and N-terminal motifs. A cluster of KT2 sequences that shared one unique molecular identifier was counted as a single distinct KT2 TCR. TCRdb itself trimmed the public reads at Q25 with fastp, ran MiXCR and retained productive beta chains. Every distinct CDR3 protein forms one entry, paired with its most common genes and DNA. The V and J calls follow TCRdb's processing rather than the paper's. This sample is represented by around 30,000 distinct CDR3 sequences; 9% to 12% of them were singletons. The ten largest clones represent 8.5% to 10% of the sample.

Material: PBMCs spiked with cells of the T cell clone KT2. The TCR was taken from a human donor. The chain is made from TRBV20-1 and TRBJ2-1, with the D gene uncertain. The CDR3 reads as follows: CSVVPLVSVLNEQFF. The DNA sequence is as follows: TGCAGTGTCGTACCCCTAGTTTCAGTACTGAATGAGCAGTTCTTC.